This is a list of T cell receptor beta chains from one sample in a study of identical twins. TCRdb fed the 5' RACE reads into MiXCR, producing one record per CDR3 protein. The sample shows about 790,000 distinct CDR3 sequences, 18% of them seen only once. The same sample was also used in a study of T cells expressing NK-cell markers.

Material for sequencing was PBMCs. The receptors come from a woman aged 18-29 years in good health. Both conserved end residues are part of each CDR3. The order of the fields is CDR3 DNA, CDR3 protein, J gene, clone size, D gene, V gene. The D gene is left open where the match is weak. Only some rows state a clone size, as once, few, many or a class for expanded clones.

DNA: TGTGCCAGCAGGGACCCGGGAGGACGAGGGGGCTACGAGCAGTACTTC
CDR3: CASRDPGGRGGYEQYF
J: TRBJ2-7
size: many
D: -
V: TRBV2

DNA: TGCGCCAGCAGGGCGTCAACCCAAGAGACCCAGTACTTC
CDR3: CASRASTQETQYF
J: TRBJ2-5
size: -
D: -
V: TRBV5-1

DNA: TGCGCCAGCAGTCCCCCCTTAGGGCACACCGGGGAGCTGTTTTTT
CDR3: CASSPPLGHTGELFF
J: TRBJ2-2
size: -
D: -
V: TRBV5-1

DNA: TGTGCCAGCAGTTTTAACTTCTGGGACAGGGAAGATACGCAGTATTTT
CDR3: CASSFNFWDREDTQYF
J: TRBJ2-3
size: -
D: TRBD1
V: TRBV12-3/TRBV12-4

DNA: TGTGCCAGCAGCCCCGGCAGCCGGGGTCAGCCCCAGCATTTT
CDR3: CASSPGSRGQPQHF
J: TRBJ1-5
size: -
D: -
V: TRBV9

DNA: TGCGCCAGCAGCGCGATAGCGGGGAGCACAGATACGCAGTATTTT
CDR3: CASSAIAGSTDTQYF
J: TRBJ2-3
size: few
D: TRBD2
V: TRBV5-1

DNA: TGTGCCACCAGCAGAGATGGGGCGGGACGGTCGAATGAGCAGTTCTTC
CDR3: CATSRDGAGRSNEQFF
J: TRBJ2-1
size: -
D: -
V: TRBV15

DNA: TGTGCCAGCAGCACCACGACAGGGGGCCCCGGGGAGCTGTTTTTT
CDR3: CASSTTTGGPGELFF
J: TRBJ2-2
size: -
D: TRBD1
V: TRBV5-5

DNA: TGTGCCATGGGAGCGGGAGGGTACAATGAGCAGTTCTTC
CDR3: CAMGAGGYNEQFF
J: TRBJ2-1
size: -
D: TRBD2
V: TRBV10-3

DNA: TGCAGCGTCCAGTACGTCCGGGGTGGCGCAGATACGCAGTATTTT
CDR3: CSVQYVRGGADTQYF
J: TRBJ2-3
size: -
D: -
V: TRBV29-1

DNA: TGCGCCAGCAGCTTGACAGGGGCGGATCAGCCCCAGCATTTT
CDR3: CASSLTGADQPQHF
J: TRBJ1-5
size: few
D: TRBD1
V: TRBV5-1

DNA: TGTGCCAGCAGCTTGATAAGAGGCGAGCAGTACTTC
CDR3: CASSLIRGEQYF
J: TRBJ2-7
size: -
D: -
V: TRBV5-6

DNA: TGTGCCAGCAGCCAAGTCTGGCGTAAGGCGGAGCTGTTTTTT
CDR3: CASSQVWRKAELFF
J: TRBJ2-2
size: few
D: -
V: TRBV3-1

DNA: TGTGCCAGCAGCAAAGTCCGGGGTTCAGATACGCAGTATTTT
CDR3: CASSKVRGSDTQYF
J: TRBJ2-3
size: few
D: -
V: TRBV21-1

DNA: TGTGCCAGCAGCCCAGCGGGGGCCCTTTTCAATGAGCAGTTCTTC
CDR3: CASSPAGALFNEQFF
J: TRBJ2-1
size: once
D: TRBD2
V: TRBV3-1

DNA: TGCAGTGCGAAAAGCGGGAGGGCCTACAATGAGCAGTTCTTC
CDR3: CSAKSGRAYNEQFF
J: TRBJ2-1
size: few
D: TRBD2
V: TRBV20-1

DNA: TGCACAGGGAGGGCTAGCACAGATACGCAGTATTTT
CDR3: CTGRASTDTQYF
J: TRBJ2-3
size: few
D: TRBD2
V: TRBV20-1

DNA: TGTGCCAGCAGTTTTGTGGGCGTGAGGGAGACCCAGTACTTC
CDR3: CASSFVGVRETQYF
J: TRBJ2-5
size: -
D: -
V: TRBV28

DNA: TGCGCCAGCTCCCCGGGACGGCCACAAGAGACCCAGTACTTC
CDR3: CASSPGRPQETQYF
J: TRBJ2-5
size: -
D: -
V: TRBV5-1

DNA: TGCAGTGCTAGCGAAAGACTAGCGGGGGGCCGTTACAATGAGCAGTTCTTC
CDR3: CSASERLAGGRYNEQFF
J: TRBJ2-1
size: once
D: TRBD2
V: TRBV20-1

DNA: TGTGCCAGCAGCTTGGCCACCTTCCTTACCTACGAGCAGTACTTC
CDR3: CASSLATFLTYEQYF
J: TRBJ2-7
size: -
D: -
V: TRBV5-5

DNA: TGTGCCAGCAGCCCGAGTCACAATGAGCAGTTCTTC
CDR3: CASSPSHNEQFF
J: TRBJ2-1
size: few
D: -
V: TRBV7-9

DNA: TGCGCCAGCAGCCTGACGACAGGCGGCCCAGATACGCAGTATTTT
CDR3: CASSLTTGGPDTQYF
J: TRBJ2-3
size: -
D: -
V: TRBV5-1

DNA: TGTGCCAGCAAGAAGGGGACTGGAGGGATCAGAGCCAAAAACATTCAGTACTTC
CDR3: CASKKGTGGIRAKNIQYF
J: TRBJ2-4
size: -
D: -
V: TRBV6-1

DNA: TGTGCCAGCAGCGAGGGACTAGCTTACGAGCAGTACTTC
CDR3: CASSEGLAYEQYF
J: TRBJ2-7
size: many
D: TRBD2
V: TRBV7-2

DNA: TGTGCCCTGGGAGGGGAGCTGTTTTTT
CDR3: CALGGELFF
J: TRBJ2-2
size: many
D: -
V: TRBV6-1

DNA: TGTGCCAGCAGCTTAGAGGCGGGAGGGTCCCAGTACTTC
CDR3: CASSLEAGGSQYF
J: TRBJ2-7
size: few
D: TRBD2
V: TRBV7-2

DNA: TGCAGTGCTACCCGACAGGCTCAAGGCAATCAGCCCCAGCATTTT
CDR3: CSATRQAQGNQPQHF
J: TRBJ1-5
size: many
D: -
V: TRBV20-1

DNA: TGTGCCAGCAGCCAAGAAGGGACCTATGGCTACACCTTC
CDR3: CASSQEGTYGYTF
J: TRBJ1-2
size: -
D: -
V: TRBV3-1

DNA: TGCAGTGCTAGGCTCTCGGGCCACGAGCAGTACTTC
CDR3: CSARLSGHEQYF
J: TRBJ2-7
size: -
D: -
V: TRBV20-1

DNA: TGCAGTGCTAGAGCCCGGCTGTTGGGGACCCAGTACTTC
CDR3: CSARARLLGTQYF
J: TRBJ2-5
size: -
D: -
V: TRBV20-1

DNA: TGTGCCAGCAGCGAAGTATTTGGCGGGGTGAGCTACACCTTC
CDR3: CASSEVFGGVSYTF
J: TRBJ1-2
size: -
D: -
V: TRBV7-9

DNA: TGCAGCGTTGTCAGTTCTGAGCAGTTCTTC
CDR3: CSVVSSEQFF
J: TRBJ2-1
size: few
D: -
V: TRBV29-1

DNA: TGTGCCAGCAGTTACTCGCGGTCGAGCAATCAGCCCCAGCATTTT
CDR3: CASSYSRSSNQPQHF
J: TRBJ1-5
size: -
D: -
V: TRBV6-2/TRBV6-3

DNA: TGTGCCAGCAGCCGGCGGTCTAGACAAACCGGGGAGCTGTTTTTT
CDR3: CASSRRSRQTGELFF
J: TRBJ2-2
size: once
D: -
V: TRBV4-2

DNA: TGTGCCAGCAGCCAACTTCGGACAGGGGATCCCCTTCGGGAGACCCAGTACTTC
CDR3: CASSQLRTGDPLRETQYF
J: TRBJ2-5
size: -
D: TRBD1
V: TRBV11-1

DNA: TGTGCCACCAGTGATTTGGGGGAAGATGAGCAGTTCTTC
CDR3: CATSDLGEDEQFF
J: TRBJ2-1
size: many
D: -
V: TRBV24-1

DNA: TGTGCCAGCAGCCCCGAGCTATATCAGCCCCAGCATTTT
CDR3: CASSPELYQPQHF
J: TRBJ1-5
size: -
D: -
V: TRBV12-3/TRBV12-4

DNA: TGTGCCAGCGGGAGCGGGGAAGGAGATACGCAGTATTTT
CDR3: CASGSGEGDTQYF
J: TRBJ2-3
size: -
D: TRBD2
V: TRBV12-3/TRBV12-4

DNA: TGTGCCAGCAGTTTAAGGGGTAATTATGGGGCCAACGTCCTGACTTTC
CDR3: CASSLRGNYGANVLTF
J: TRBJ2-6
size: many
D: -
V: TRBV12-3/TRBV12-4

DNA: TGTGCTAGTGGCAGGGACCCGCTAGCGGGAGGGGGTGAGACCCAGTACTTC
CDR3: CASGRDPLAGGGETQYF
J: TRBJ2-5
size: -
D: TRBD2
V: TRBV12-5

DNA: TGCAGCGTGAAACAGGGTGCCTACACCTTC
CDR3: CSVKQGAYTF
J: TRBJ1-2
size: few
D: -
V: TRBV29-1

DNA: TGTGCCAGCAGTAAACTAGCGGTCTCCTACAATGAGCAGTTCTTC
CDR3: CASSKLAVSYNEQFF
J: TRBJ2-1
size: -
D: TRBD2
V: TRBV7-2

DNA: TGCAGCGTTGAAGAGACAATCGGGCACACTGAAGCTTTCTTT
CDR3: CSVEETIGHTEAFF
J: TRBJ1-1
size: many
D: -
V: TRBV29-1

DNA: TGTGCCAGCAGCTTAGCGGTGGGGAACTACAATGAGCAGTTCTTC
CDR3: CASSLAVGNYNEQFF
J: TRBJ2-1
size: -
D: -
V: TRBV7-6

DNA: TGTGCCAGCAGTTACGGGGAAAACTACGAGCAGTACTTC
CDR3: CASSYGENYEQYF
J: TRBJ2-7
size: few
D: -
V: TRBV6-5

DNA: TGCAGCGTTGGGACTAGCGGGATATCTTGGGAGCAGTACTTC
CDR3: CSVGTSGISWEQYF
J: TRBJ2-7
size: -
D: TRBD2
V: TRBV29-1

DNA: TGTGCCAGCAGTTCTGAAGACAGGGTTCTATGGCCCACTGAAGCTTTCTTT
CDR3: CASSSEDRVLWPTEAFF
J: TRBJ1-1
size: few
D: TRBD1
V: TRBV6-5

DNA: TGTGCCAGCAGTTATCCGAGGGCCGACGATAATCAGCCCCAGCATTTT
CDR3: CASSYPRADDNQPQHF
J: TRBJ1-5
size: -
D: -
V: TRBV6-5

DNA: TGCAGTGCTGCCAGGGGGCTAGTGGTGAACACTGAAGCTTTCTTT
CDR3: CSAARGLVVNTEAFF
J: TRBJ1-1
size: -
D: TRBD1
V: TRBV20-1

DNA: TGTGCCAGCAGCTTAGCGCTTTTAGCGGGAGAGACCCAGTACTTC
CDR3: CASSLALLAGETQYF
J: TRBJ2-5
size: many
D: TRBD2
V: TRBV7-2

DNA: TGTGCCATCCAAGGCAGGGTGACGAGGGGCTACACCTTC
CDR3: CAIQGRVTRGYTF
J: TRBJ1-2
size: few
D: -
V: TRBV12-3/TRBV12-4

DNA: TGCGCCAGCAGCTTGGCCTTGGACAGCTCCTACGAGCAGTACTTC
CDR3: CASSLALDSSYEQYF
J: TRBJ2-7
size: few
D: -
V: TRBV5-1

DNA: TGTGCCATCAGTGAGCCCGGTGCGATGGACAGCTTTAAGTTCTTC
CDR3: CAISEPGAMDSFKFF
J: TRBJ2-1
size: -
D: -
V: TRBV10-3